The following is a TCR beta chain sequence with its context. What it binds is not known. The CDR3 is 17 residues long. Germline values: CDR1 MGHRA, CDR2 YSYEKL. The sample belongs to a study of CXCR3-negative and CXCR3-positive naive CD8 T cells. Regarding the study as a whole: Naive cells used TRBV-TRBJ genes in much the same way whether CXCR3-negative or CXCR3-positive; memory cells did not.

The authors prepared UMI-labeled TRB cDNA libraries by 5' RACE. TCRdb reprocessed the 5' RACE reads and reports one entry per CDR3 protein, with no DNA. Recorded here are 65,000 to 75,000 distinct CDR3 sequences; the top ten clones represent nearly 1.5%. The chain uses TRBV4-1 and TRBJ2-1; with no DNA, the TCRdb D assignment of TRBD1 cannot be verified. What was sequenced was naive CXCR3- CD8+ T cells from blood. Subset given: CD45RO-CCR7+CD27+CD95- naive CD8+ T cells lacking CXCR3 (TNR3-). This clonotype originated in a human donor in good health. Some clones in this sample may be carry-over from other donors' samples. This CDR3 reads CASGVTLGVVGYNEQFF.